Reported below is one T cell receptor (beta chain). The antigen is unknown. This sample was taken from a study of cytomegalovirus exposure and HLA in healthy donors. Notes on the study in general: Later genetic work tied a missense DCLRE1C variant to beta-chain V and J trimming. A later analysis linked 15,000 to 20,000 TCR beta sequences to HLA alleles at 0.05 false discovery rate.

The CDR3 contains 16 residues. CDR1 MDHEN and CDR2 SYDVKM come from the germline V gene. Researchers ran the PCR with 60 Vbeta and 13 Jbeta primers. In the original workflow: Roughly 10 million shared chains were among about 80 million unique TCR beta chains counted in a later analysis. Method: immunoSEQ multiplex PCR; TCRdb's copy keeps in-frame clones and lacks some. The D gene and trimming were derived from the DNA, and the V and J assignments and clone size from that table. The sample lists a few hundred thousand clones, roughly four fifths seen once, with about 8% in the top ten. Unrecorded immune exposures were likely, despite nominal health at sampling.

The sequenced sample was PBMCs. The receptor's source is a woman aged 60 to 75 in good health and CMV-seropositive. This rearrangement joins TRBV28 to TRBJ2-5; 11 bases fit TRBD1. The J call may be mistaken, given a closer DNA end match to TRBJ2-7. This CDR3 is CASSLVLGQGADEQYF. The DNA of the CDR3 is TGTGCCAGCAGTTTGGTTCTAGGACAGGGGGCTGACGAGCAGTACTTC.